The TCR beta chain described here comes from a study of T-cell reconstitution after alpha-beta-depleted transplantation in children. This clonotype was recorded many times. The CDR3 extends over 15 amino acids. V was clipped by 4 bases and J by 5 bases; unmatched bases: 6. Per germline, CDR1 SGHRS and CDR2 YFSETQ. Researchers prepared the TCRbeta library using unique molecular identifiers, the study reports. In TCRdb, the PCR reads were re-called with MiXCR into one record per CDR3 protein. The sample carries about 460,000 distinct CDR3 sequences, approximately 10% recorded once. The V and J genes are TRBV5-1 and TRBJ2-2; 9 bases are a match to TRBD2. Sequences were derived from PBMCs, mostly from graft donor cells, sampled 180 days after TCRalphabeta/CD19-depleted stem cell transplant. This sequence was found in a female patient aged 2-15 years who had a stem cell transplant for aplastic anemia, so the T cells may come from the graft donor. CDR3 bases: TGCGCCAGCAGCCTTAGCGGGAGAGTGACCGGGGAGCTGTTTTTT. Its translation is CASSLSGRVTGELFF.